This T cell receptor (beta chain) was recovered during a study of cytotoxic CD8 clonotypes in ibrutinib-treated CLL. Study information: Patients attained 24 partial and 2 complete responses; at median around 5.5 years, approximately 14 remained remitted while about twelve progressed. Samples averaged 255,043 productive templates and 90,000 to 100,000 productive rearrangements.

Study-level points and caveats: Samples were collected at differing times from sustained-remission and progressing patients. Public clonotypes proved infrequent, and on treatment they shrank or remained steady.

Using immunoSEQ multiplex PCR, the repertoire was profiled, and TCRdb retains in-frame clones only, with some absent. The repertoire includes approximately 26,000 clones, 85% of them detected once, and approximately 8% sits in the top ten. Note on this clone: No antigen is known for it.

Sequences were derived from PBMCs, sampled after 24 months of ibrutinib treatment. This TCR came from a human donor with chronic lymphocytic leukemia.

The CDR3 coding sequence is TGCGCCAGCAAAGTCGTGCCCTTTAGCAATCAGCCCCAGCATTTT. It specifies CASKVVPFSNQPQHF. This chain joins TRBV5-1 and TRBJ1-5; D unresolved. The CDR3 runs to 15 residues. V was pared by 6 bases and J by 0 bases, with 13 bases between. Germline V gene sequence: CDR1 SGHRS, CDR2 YFSETQ. Based on the CDR3 plus reference TRBV5-1 and TRBJ1-5, the full variable domain is KAGVTQTPRYLIKTRGQQVTLSCSPISGHRSVSWYQQTPGQGLQFLFEYFSETQRNKGNFPGRFSGRQFSNSRSEMNVSTLELGDSALYLCASKVVPFSNQPQHFGDGTRLSIL.